The entry that follows covers one T cell receptor (beta chain) sequence. The source of the sample is a study of shared clonotypes between healthy human individuals. This table comes from immunoSEQ multiplex PCR, and its TCRdb copy is limited to in-frame clones, with some not included. The sample includes about 1,900,000 clones, approximately 94% of them seen just once. The naive CD8 fraction comprised CD45RO-negative cells positively selected for CCR7 and excluded terminally differentiated effector memory CD45RA+ cells. The V and J ends lost 6 bases and 0 bases, in that order; junction bases with no gene match: 4. The CDR3 runs 15 residues. Per the germline V gene, CDR1 is SNHLY and CDR2 is FYNNEI.

The source material was naive CD8+ T cells sorted from blood. The receptor was isolated from a man in his late teens or twenties in good health. V usage is TRBV2 and J usage is TRBJ2-3; 9 bases match TRBD2. The CDR3: CASRWTSASTDTQYF. The DNA for the CDR3 is TGTGCCAGCAGATGGACTAGCGCGAGCACAGATACGCAGTATTTT.